These 24 T cell receptor beta chains came from one sample sequenced in a study of cytomegalovirus exposure and HLA in healthy donors (dated by TCRdb to 2017 to 2019). The library was built by means of the immunoSEQ multiplex PCR assay. The multiplex PCR relied on a mix of 60 forward primers for TCR Vbeta segments and 13 reverse primers for TCR Jbeta segments. The table was pulled from immuneACCESS by TCRdb, which kept in-frame rearrangements only. Such tables lose some clones; where checked, under half of the loss comes from unresolved V genes, and the rest has no known cause. The table for this sample lists some 160,000 clones; approximately 79% of them were counted only once. The top ten constitute about 0.72% of the sample. The sample taken for sequencing was PBMCs. These receptors all come from a woman in her 40s in good health and CMV-seronegative.

The rearrangement links TRBV25-1 to TRBJ2-2; D not certain. The CDR3 length is 18 residues. Per the germline V gene, CDR1 is MGHDK and CDR2 is SYGVNS. Trimming stripped 0 bases from V and 2 bases from J, with 16 bases between. Here the CDR3 DNA reads TGTGCCAGCAGTGAATATTCAAGAGACTTAGACAACACCGGGGAGCTGTTTTTT. It encodes CASSEYSRDLDNTGELFF.

The V call is TRBV7-9, the J call TRBJ2-2; possible D gene TRBD2, 7 bases. The CDR3 totals 14 residues. The V end lost 5 bases, the J end lost 6 bases, and 13 bases lay between the germline ends. Looked up from germline, CDR1 is SEHNR and CDR2 is FQNEAQ (reference sequence). CDR3 nucleotide sequence: TGTGCCAGCAGCCCGGGGGGCAGGGCCGGGGAGCTGTTTTTT. Translation: CASSPGGRAGELFF. Filled out from reference TRBV7-9 and TRBJ2-2, the complete variable domain reads DTGVSQNPRHKITKRGQNVTFRCDPISEHNRLYWYRQTLGQGPEFLTYFQNEAQLEKSRLLSDRFSAERPKGSFSTLEIQRTEQGDSAMYLCASSPGGRAGELFFGEGSRLTVL.

The chain employs TRBV5-4 and TRBJ1-2, with TRBD1 matching 9 bases. In germline, CDR1 is SGHNT, CDR2 YYREEE (reference sequence). V shed 4 bases, J shed 8 bases, and the junction held 9 bases outside the gene matches. This CDR3 is built from 14 residues. The CDR3 loop reads CASSPSGQGGGYTF. CDR3 nucleotide sequence: TGTGCCAGCAGCCCTTCGGGACAGGGCGGCGGCTACACCTTC.

This chain links TRBV2 with TRBJ2-5; 7 bases map to TRBD2. CDR1 and CDR2 (germline): SNHLY, FYNNEI. This CDR3 has 13 residues. Trimming took 5 bases from V and 5 from J; bases not matched to a gene: 5. The CDR3: CASSPGTMETQYF. CDR3 DNA: TGTGCCAGCAGTCCCGGGACTATGGAGACCCAGTACTTC.

In its sample, this clone was seen a few times. The chain recombines TRBV2 with TRBJ2-1; TRBD2 aligns across 10 bases. This CDR3 contains 14 residues. From germline, CDR1 is SNHLY and CDR2 FYNNEI. Germline trimming cut 9 bases from V and 9 bases from J; bases unmatched to any gene: 11. The CDR3 here is CASGVKERGGEQFF. The CDR3 nucleotides read TGTGCCAGTGGGGTCAAGGAGCGGGGGGGTGAGCAGTTCTTC.

The CDR3 bases are TGTGCCAGCAGTCGGACAGGGAGCACAGATACGCAGTATTTT. Translated, it gives CASSRTGSTDTQYF. The chain couples TRBV6-5 to TRBJ2-3, with 8 nucleotides matching TRBD1. The CDR3 spans 14 residues. CDR1 MNHEY and CDR2 SVGAGI come from the germline V gene. The ends lost 5 bases at V and 0 bases at J; junction bases unmatched: 1.

Note on this clone: Other nucleotide sequences in the sample specify the same CDR3. The chain has TRBV5-1 and TRBJ2-5; 14 bases match TRBD2. Per the germline V gene, CDR1 is SGHRS and CDR2 is YFSETQ. CDR3 size: 16 residues. With V trimmed by 4 bases and J by 5 bases, 7 bases remained unmatched. This CDR3 reads CASSPGLAGEEETQYF. For the CDR3, the DNA is TGCGCCAGCAGCCCGGGACTAGCGGGAGAGGAGGAGACCCAGTACTTC.

The V call is TRBV18, the J call TRBJ2-5, with 12 positions matching TRBD2. The germline gives CDR1 KGHSH, CDR2 LQKENI. CDR3 size: 17 residues. The ends lost 5 bases at V and 1 base at J; junction bases unmatched: 8. CDR3 in DNA: TGTGCCAGCTCAAGACTAGCGGGGGAGACCACCCAAGAGACCCAGTACTTC. Translated: CASSRLAGETTQETQYF. The whole variable domain, remainder taken from reference TRBV18 and TRBJ2-5, is NAGVMQNPRHLVRRRGQEARLRCSPMKGHSHVYWYRQLPEEGLKFMVYLQKENIIDESGMPKERFSAEFPKEGPSILRIQQVVRGDSAAYFCASSRLAGETTQETQYFGPGTRLLVL.

This clone appeared a few times. V is TRBV5-6 and J is TRBJ2-2; D may be TRBD1 (6 bases). The V gene's germline CDR1 is SGHDT and CDR2 YYEEEE. CDR3 length: 15 residues. V gave up 4 bases and J gave up 4 bases, with 14 bases separating them. The CDR3 nucleotides read TGTGCCAGCAGCCCACAGGGCGGTGGCACCGGGGAGCTGTTTTTT. Its protein product is CASSPQGGGTGELFF.

The chain recombines TRBV5-1 with TRBJ2-1; TRBD2 matches 12 bases. CDR3 length: 14 residues. Per germline, CDR1 SGHRS and CDR2 YFSETQ. With 4 bases clipped from V and 9 bases from J, the junction kept 5 bases outside the gene matches. CDR3: CASSATSGRSEQFF. DNA of the CDR3: TGCGCCAGCAGCGCGACTAGCGGGAGAAGTGAGCAGTTCTTC. Using reference TRBV5-1 and TRBJ2-1 for the parts outside the CDR3, the full variable domain is KAGVTQTPRYLIKTRGQQVTLSCSPISGHRSVSWYQQTPGQGLQFLFEYFSETQRNKGNFPGRFSGRQFSNSRSEMNVSTLELGDSALYLCASSATSGRSEQFFGPGTRLTVL.

A single count supports this clone. J is TRBJ2-5 and V is TRBV2; tentative D call: TRBD1 (5 bases). The J call may be faulty, since TRBJ2-7 better matches the DNA end. Germline-derived CDR1 and CDR2 are SNHLY and FYNNEI. This CDR3 spans 13 amino acids. The chain's CDR3 is CASITSGWNEQYF. In DNA, the CDR3 is TGTGCCAGCATCACCTCAGGGTGGAACGAGCAGTACTTC.

The J gene is TRBJ2-5, the V gene TRBV10-1; 9 bases are a match to TRBD2. The germline gives CDR1 WNHNN, CDR2 SYGVQD (reference sequence). With V trimmed by 3 bases and J by 1 base, 3 bases remained unmatched. The CDR3 has 15 amino acids. This CDR3 reads CASSDPAGGQETQYF. In DNA, the CDR3 is TGCGCCAGCAGTGACCCAGCGGGGGGCCAAGAGACCCAGTACTTC.

This chain uses TRBV5-4 with TRBJ1-6, with 8 nucleotides matching TRBD1. This CDR3 comprises 16 residues. The V and J ends lost 2 bases and 6 bases, in that order; junction bases with no gene match: 7. Germline loops: CDR1 SGHNT, CDR2 YYREEE (reference sequence). CDR3 sequence reads: CASSFSPGQVNSPLHF. The CDR3 coding sequence is TGTGCCAGCAGCTTTTCCCCGGGACAGGTTAATTCACCCCTCCACTTT.

The chain carries TRBV25-1 and TRBJ2-2; no reliable D call. Germline V gene data show CDR1 as MGHDK and CDR2 as SYGVNS. CDR3 length: 18 amino acids. Trimming pared 3 bases from V and 6 bases from J, leaving 23 bases between. As DNA, the CDR3 is TGTGCCAGCAGTGAGGGCCTCCTCAAGACAAGTGGCGCCGGGGAGCTGTTTTTT. It translates to CASSEGLLKTSGAGELFF.

This clone has a handful of counts. The CDR3 sequence: CASSQESSPGNTIYF. The CDR3 DNA is TGCGCCAGCAGCCAAGAAAGCTCACCTGGAAACACCATATATTTT. This chain uses TRBV4-3 with TRBJ1-3; unclear D gene. The CDR3 loop spans 15 amino acids. The germline CDR1 and CDR2 sequences are LGHNA and YSLEER. Trimming pared 0 bases from V and 2 bases from J, leaving 8 bases between.

This chain links TRBV30 with TRBJ1-4, with D tentatively TRBD1 (5 bases). The CDR3 covers 14 residues. V lost 6 bases to trimming and J lost 9 bases, with 20 bases between them. CDR1 and CDR2 from the germline V gene are GTSNPN and SVGIG (reference sequence). The CDR3 sequence: CACRTRRSQQKLFF. As DNA, the CDR3 is TGTGCCTGTAGGACACGACGGTCCCAGCAAAAACTGTTTTTT.

The V gene is TRBV4-1, the J gene TRBJ1-5, with D possibly matching TRBD1 (6 bases). The V gene's germline CDR1 is MGHRA and CDR2 YSYEKL. The CDR3 length is 16 residues. Trimming pared 4 bases from V and 2 bases from J, leaving 15 bases between. In nucleotides, the CDR3 is TGCGCCAGCAGCCCAGACCAGGCAGGGGGCAATCAGCCCCAGCATTTT. This encodes CASSPDQAGGNQPQHF.

J is TRBJ2-1 and V is TRBV27, with TRBD2 matching 12 bases. There are 15 residues in the CDR3. The V and J ends lost 3 bases and 9 bases, in that order; junction bases with no gene match: 6. Germline V gene sequence: CDR1 MNHEY, CDR2 SMNVEV (reference sequence). In DNA form, the CDR3 reads TGTGCCAGCAGTTTCGGACTAGCGGGGCGCGGTGAGCAGTTCTTC. Translation: CASSFGLAGRGEQFF.

The chain has TRBV5-8 and TRBJ2-5; 8 positions match TRBD2. The V gene's germline CDR1 is SGHTS and CDR2 YDEGEE. V was clipped by 3 bases and J by 2 bases; unmatched bases: 9. The CDR3 consists of 16 residues. Written as DNA, the CDR3 is TGTGCCAGCAGCTCCGGATCTAGCGGGCGTCAAGAGACCCAGTACTTC. It translates to CASSSGSSGRQETQYF.

The rearrangement uses TRBV6-1 and TRBJ2-1; 11 bases line up with TRBD2. The CDR3 consists of 11 residues. Germline values: CDR1 MNHNS, CDR2 SASEGT. The CDR3 reads CASGRANEQFF. The CDR3 DNA reads TGTGCTAGCGGGAGGGCCAATGAGCAGTTCTTC.

This chain links TRBV10-3 with TRBJ2-7; D is possibly TRBD1 (5 bases). CDR1 and CDR2 (germline): ENHRY, SYGVKD. The CDR3 length is 12 residues. The ends were cut back, 7 bases at V and 0 bases at J, with 7 bases in the middle. CDR3 coding DNA: TGTGCCATCAATGGGGCCTCCTACGAGCAGTACTTC. Protein sequence: CAINGASYEQYF.

The rearrangement uses TRBV19 and TRBJ2-5, with TRBD2 matching 7 bases. The germline V gene encodes CDR1 LNHDA and CDR2 SQIVND (reference sequence). CDR3 size: 16 residues. The ends lost 1 base at V and 4 bases at J; junction bases unmatched: 9. The DNA for the CDR3 is TGTGCCAGTAGTATAGGGGGAGGGCGGGCAAGAGAGACCCAGTACTTC. Encoded protein: CASSIGGGRARETQYF.

The rearrangement joins TRBV19 to TRBJ1-1; D call uncertain. Germline assignment: CDR1 LNHDA and CDR2 SQIVND (reference sequence). This CDR3 is 15 amino acids long. Between the trimmed V and J ends, which lost 4 bases and 3 bases, there was a span of 15 bases. CDR3 residues: CASSTIAKSYTEAFF. The CDR3 coding sequence is TGTGCCAGTAGTACGATAGCCAAGAGTTACACTGAAGCTTTCTTT.

The V gene is TRBV10-2, the J gene TRBJ1-1; 9 nucleotides align to TRBD1. Germline values: CDR1 WSHSY, CDR2 SAAADI. Trimming took 4 bases from V and 5 from J; bases not matched to a gene: 5. The CDR3 is 14 amino acids. The CDR3 spells CASSVAGTGTEAFF. The CDR3 nucleotides are TGCGCCAGCAGTGTAGCCGGGACAGGGACTGAAGCTTTCTTT.